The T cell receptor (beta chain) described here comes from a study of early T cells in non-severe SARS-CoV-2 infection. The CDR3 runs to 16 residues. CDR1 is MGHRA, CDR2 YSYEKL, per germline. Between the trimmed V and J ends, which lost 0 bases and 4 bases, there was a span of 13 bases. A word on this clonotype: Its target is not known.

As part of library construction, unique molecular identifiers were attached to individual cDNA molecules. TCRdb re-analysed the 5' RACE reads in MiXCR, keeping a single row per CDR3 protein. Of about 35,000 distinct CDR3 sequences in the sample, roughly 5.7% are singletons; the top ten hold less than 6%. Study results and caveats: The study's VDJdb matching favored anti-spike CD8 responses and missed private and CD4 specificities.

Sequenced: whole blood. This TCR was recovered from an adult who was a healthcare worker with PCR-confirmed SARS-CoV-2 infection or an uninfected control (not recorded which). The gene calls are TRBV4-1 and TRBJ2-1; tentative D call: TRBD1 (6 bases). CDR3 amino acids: CASSQDVRDTYNEQFF. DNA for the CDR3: TGCGCCAGCAGCCAAGACGTACGGGACACGTACAATGAGCAGTTCTTC.